Listed below are T cell receptor beta chains from one sample, sequenced in a study of post-analysis software for immune sequencing data. MiXCR, applied by TCRdb to the PCR reads, yields one record per CDR3 protein. The table shows more than 450,000 distinct CDR3 sequences, with roughly 34% occurring only once. The specimen sequenced was blood. Receptors originate from a girl aged 2 to 17 with multiple sclerosis. CDR3s include the opening cysteine and the closing phenylalanine or tryptophan. Fields, in order: J gene, clone size, D gene, V gene, CDR3 DNA, CDR3 protein. A D gene is named only where the DNA matches it firmly. A row's size may be missing; if present it is once, few, many or a size class.

>TRBJ2-1|few|.|TRBV29-1
TGCAGCGTTGAGGACCGGTGGCGTAGCAATGAGCAGTTCTTC
CSVEDRWRSNEQFF
>TRBJ2-3|.|TRBD2|TRBV7-9
TGTGCCAGCAGCTGGGGACTAGCGGGGGAAGCAGATACGCAGTATTTT
CASSWGLAGEADTQYF
>TRBJ1-1|.|TRBD1|TRBV5-1
TGCGCCAGCAGACGTGCATACAGGGGCCGTACCGAAGCTTTCTTT
CASRRAYRGRTEAFF
>TRBJ2-7|few|.|TRBV15
TGTGCCACCAGCAGAGCGGTACTAGCTAGGTACGAGCAGTACTTC
CATSRAVLARYEQYF
>TRBJ2-7|.|.|TRBV3-1
TGTGCCAGCAGCCAATGGCAGGGCTACGAGCAGTACTTC
CASSQWQGYEQYF
>TRBJ2-5|few|.|TRBV6-5
TGTGCCAGCAAGTTGGGGGACCGGCTGTACCAAGAGACCCAGTACTTC
CASKLGDRLYQETQYF
>TRBJ2-5|.|TRBD1|TRBV7-9
TGTGCCAGCAGCACTCAAAGGACAGGGGAACAAGAGACCCAGTACTTC
CASSTQRTGEQETQYF
>TRBJ2-3|.|.|TRBV20-1
TGCAGTGCTAGAGCGGATTTACTGAGCACAGATACGCAGTATTTT
CSARADLLSTDTQYF
>TRBJ2-3|.|TRBD2|TRBV12-3/TRBV12-4
TGTGCCAGCAGTCCGGGGACTAGCGGGGGACACACAGATACGCAGTATTTT
CASSPGTSGGHTDTQYF
>TRBJ1-2|.|TRBD1|TRBV12-3/TRBV12-4
TGTGCCAGCGGAAAAAACAGGGGATTCTATGGCTACACCTTC
CASGKNRGFYGYTF
>TRBJ2-4|.|TRBD1|TRBV6-2/TRBV6-3
TGTGCCAGCAGTTACTCGATTGGGACAGGGGGTATGGGGATTCAGTACTTC
CASSYSIGTGGMGIQYF
>TRBJ1-2|.|.|TRBV7-2
TGTGCCAGCAGCTTAGCGTTCGGGGGTCATGGCTACACCTTC
CASSLAFGGHGYTF
>TRBJ2-3|.|TRBD1|TRBV6-1
TGTGCCAGCAGTGAGTCTTACGCCGGGACAGGCAGCCCTCCCACAGATACGCAGTATTTT
CASSESYAGTGSPPTDTQYF
>TRBJ1-1|few|.|TRBV2
TGTGCCAGCAGTGAAGGGTACAGGGTTGCTGAAGCTTTCTTT
CASSEGYRVAEAFF
>TRBJ1-1|.|.|TRBV2
TGTGCCAGCAATCTGAGGGCTGGTCAGTTGAACACTGAAGCTTTCTTT
CASNLRAGQLNTEAFF
>TRBJ2-3|few|.|TRBV7-3
TGTGCCAGCAGCATCAGGACCGGGGCAGCAGATACGCAGTATTTT
CASSIRTGAADTQYF
>TRBJ2-7|few|TRBD1|TRBV4-1
TGCGCCAGCAGCCAAGAAGTGACAGGGGTTCGAGCCGAGCAGTACTTC
CASSQEVTGVRAEQYF
>TRBJ1-2|few|.|TRBV10-3
TGTGCCATCAGTGAGTTACGACGCGGCTATGGCTACACCTTC
CAISELRRGYGYTF
>TRBJ1-1|.|TRBD1|TRBV24-1
TGTGCCACCAGTGAGGGACGGACAGGGAACACTGAAGCTTTCTTT
CATSEGRTGNTEAFF
>TRBJ2-6|once|.|TRBV19
TGTGCCAGTAGTATAATGGCCGGTGACGTCCTGACTTTC
CASSIMAGDVLTF
>TRBJ2-5|.|TRBD2|TRBV20-1
TGCAGTGCTAATCATGGACTAGCGTGGGGAGAGACCCAGTACTTC
CSANHGLAWGETQYF
>TRBJ1-5|few|TRBD1|TRBV12-3/TRBV12-4
TGTGCCAGCAGTGGGAGAACAGGGGGGTATCAGCCCCAGCATTTT
CASSGRTGGYQPQHF
>TRBJ2-3|.|.|TRBV5-1
TGCGCCAGCAGCCGCAGGGACCCTGGCGCAGATACGCAGTATTTT
CASSRRDPGADTQYF
>TRBJ2-1|.|.|TRBV11-2
TGTGCCAGCAGCTTATTAGCGGCATCCTACAATGAGCAGTTCTTC
CASSLLAASYNEQFF
>TRBJ1-4|few|.|TRBV29-1
TGCAGCGTTGGATCTAATGAAAAACTGTTTTTT
CSVGSNEKLFF
>TRBJ2-4|few|.|TRBV4-1
TGCGCCAGCAGCCATCCGGCCCAATTGGCCAAAAACATTCAGTACTTC
CASSHPAQLAKNIQYF
>TRBJ1-1|few|TRBD1|TRBV6-5
TGTGCCAGCAGCCCAGGGGGCTCTGAAGCTTTCTTT
CASSPGGSEAFF
>TRBJ1-1|few|TRBD1|TRBV6-4
TGTGCCAGCAGTACCCGGGACAGGGGGAACACTGAAGCTTTCTTT
CASSTRDRGNTEAFF
>TRBJ2-4|few|TRBD2|TRBV24-1
TGTGCCACCAGTGACCGCCTGGGAGGGGTTCAGTACTTC
CATSDRLGGVQYF
>TRBJ1-6|.|.|TRBV4-1
TGCGCCAGCAGCCATGAGGGGGGAGAAGCCGATTCACCCCTCCACTTT
CASSHEGGEADSPLHF
>TRBJ1-2|once|TRBD1|TRBV11-2
TGTGCCAGCAGCAAAACCGGACAGGCGAAAGGGCCTTATGGCTACACCTTC
CASSKTGQAKGPYGYTF
>TRBJ1-2|.|TRBD1|TRBV3-1
TGTGCCAGCAGCCAAGAGGGACAGGGCGGAGGCTACACCTTC
CASSQEGQGGGYTF
>TRBJ1-6|many|.|TRBV7-9
TGTGCCAGCAGCTTACCGAATTCACCCCTCCACTTT
CASSLPNSPLHF
>TRBJ2-5|.|.|TRBV29-1
TGCAGCGTTGGAAATTCGGGCGGGGTCCAAGAGACCCAGTACTTC
CSVGNSGGVQETQYF
>TRBJ2-3|.|.|TRBV20-1
TGCAGTGCTAGAGAACTGGGGGGCCCCACAGATACGCGGTATTTT
CSARELGGPTDTRYF
>TRBJ1-2|few|TRBD1|TRBV7-2
TGTGCCAGCAGCATACTTGGACAGGGGAGCGGCTACACCTTC
CASSILGQGSGYTF
>TRBJ1-2|.|.|TRBV5-1
TGCGCCAGCAGCCCCACCAGGGGCGCGGGTAACTATGGCTACACCTTC
CASSPTRGAGNYGYTF
>TRBJ2-3|once|TRBD1|TRBV15
TGTGCCACCAGCAGCGGGACAGGGGTTAGCACAGATACGCAGTATTTT
CATSSGTGVSTDTQYF
>TRBJ1-6|.|.|TRBV14
TGTGCCAGCATGGAGAATTCACCCCTCCACTTT
CASMENSPLHF
>TRBJ2-1|.|TRBD2|TRBV7-3
TGTGCCAGCAGCTTAACGATGATGGGGCGGGGGGGTTTTTTTGAGCAGTTCTTC
CASSLTMMGRGGFFEQFF
>TRBJ1-5|.|TRBD1|TRBV10-3
TGTGCCATCAGTGAGGCAGGGGGTGAAAGTCAGCCCCAGCATTTT
CAISEAGGESQPQHF
>TRBJ2-5|.|TRBD2|TRBV4-2
TGTGCCAGCAGCCCACAGGAGAGGACTAGCATTCCCAATGAGCAGTACTTC
CASSPQERTSIPNEQYF
>TRBJ2-1|few|.|TRBV9
TGTGCCAGCAGCGTACTTGGTTCAAGACCCGGAAACAATGAGCAGTTCTTC
CASSVLGSRPGNNEQFF
>TRBJ2-1|.|TRBD2|TRBV12-3/TRBV12-4
TGTGCCAGCAGTCCTCAACTAGCGGGATACAATGAGCAGTTCTTC
CASSPQLAGYNEQFF
>TRBJ2-5|.|TRBD2|TRBV29-1
TGCAGCGCCCGACTAGCGGGGGTGGAGACCCAGTACTTC
CSARLAGVETQYF
>TRBJ2-3|few|TRBD2|TRBV20-1
TGCAGTGCCGGGAGGGCTAGCGATGTGTCAGATACGCAGTATTTT
CSAGRASDVSDTQYF
>TRBJ2-1|.|.|TRBV20-1
TGCAGTGCTTGGGTCTCGAGCTACAATGAGCAGTTCTTC
CSAWVSSYNEQFF
>TRBJ1-1|once|.|TRBV5-5
TGTGCCAGCAGCTTGGTAGGGGTGAACACTGAAGCTTTCTTT
CASSLVGVNTEAFF
>TRBJ1-1|few|TRBD1|TRBV4-1
TGCGCCAGCAGTAGGCTTACAGGGGGGGCGCGTACTGAAGCTTTCTTT
CASSRLTGGARTEAFF
>TRBJ1-2|few|.|TRBV29-1
TGCAGCGTTGATGGACGGGGCCCTATCCATGGCTACACCTTC
CSVDGRGPIHGYTF